Each of the 29 T cell receptor beta chains below was sequenced from the same sample in a study of blood T cell repertoires in COVID-19. The table came from immunoSEQ multiplex PCR; TCRdb's copy has only in-frame clones and leaves some out. Counted here are 170,000 or so clones, 60% to 80% occurring once; the ten biggest clones make up 26%. The sequencing sample was made of peripheral blood. The receptors here all came from a woman between 65 and 79 years old with acute or convalescent COVID-19.

This clone occurred a few times. V usage is TRBV5-4 and J usage is TRBJ1-1, with D unresolved. Trimming removed 6 bases at V and 0 bases at J, with 9 bases between. CDR3 length: 13 residues. Germline V gives CDR1 SGHNT, CDR2 YYREEE (reference sequence). The CDR3 loop reads CASKEVMNTEAFF. The CDR3 DNA follows: TGTGCCAGCAAAGAGGTAATGAACACTGAAGCTTTCTTT.

V usage is TRBV2 and J usage is TRBJ1-2; D is uncertain. Per the germline V gene, CDR1 is SNHLY and CDR2 is FYNNEI. Trimming cost V 6 bases and J 2 bases, with 7 bases left between them. There are 12 residues in the CDR3. CDR3 bases: TGTGCCAGCAGGGAGGACAACTATGGCTACACCTTC. This sequence encodes CASREDNYGYTF.

In its sample, this clone was seen a few times. The J gene is TRBJ2-2, the V gene TRBV30; D gene unclear. Germline assignment: CDR1 GTSNPN and CDR2 SVGIG (reference sequence). This CDR3 contains 16 residues. V lost 3 bases and J lost 0, with 14 bases in between. Here the CDR3 reads CAWRVSWSSNTGELFF. For the CDR3, the DNA is TGTGCCTGGAGGGTTTCTTGGAGCTCGAACACCGGGGAGCTGTTTTTT.

The rearrangement joins TRBV18 to TRBJ1-5; maybe TRBD1 (6 bases). Germline loops: CDR1 KGHSH, CDR2 LQKENI. Deletions cut 6 bases from V and 5 bases from J, with 11 bases between. The CDR3 covers 13 residues. The CDR3: CASSPHRDQPQHF. DNA of the CDR3: TGTGCCAGCTCTCCCCACAGGGATCAGCCCCAGCATTTT. Using reference TRBV18 and TRBJ1-5 for the parts outside the CDR3, the full variable domain is NAGVMQNPRHLVRRRGQEARLRCSPMKGHSHVYWYRQLPEEGLKFMVYLQKENIIDESGMPKERFSAEFPKEGPSILRIQQVVRGDSAAYFCASSPHRDQPQHFGDGTRLSIL.

The chain combines TRBV10-3 with TRBJ2-1, with 7 bases identical to TRBD1. V lost 8 bases to trimming and J lost 6 bases; unmatched junction nucleotides: 1. The CDR3 covers 11 residues. Looked up from germline, CDR1 is ENHRY and CDR2 is SYGVKD. CDR3 loop: CAIQGVNEQFF. CDR3 nucleotide sequence: TGTGCCATCCAGGGGGTCAATGAGCAGTTCTTC.

This clone was seen only once. The V gene is TRBV5-4, the J gene TRBJ2-3; a possible D gene is TRBD1 (5 bases). Trimming took 1 base from V and 3 from J, leaving 9 bases between them. Germline V gene lookup returns CDR1 SGHNT and CDR2 YYREEE (reference sequence). This CDR3 is 14 amino acids long. CDR3 residues: CASSLISGTDTQYF. CDR3 in DNA: TGTGCCAGCAGCTTGATATCAGGGACAGATACGCAGTATTTT.

The chain employs TRBV27 and TRBJ2-1; 8 positions match TRBD2. V lost 4 bases and J lost 9; bases outside the gene matches: 17. The CDR3 consists of 17 residues. CDR1 is MNHEY and CDR2 is SMNVEV in the germline V gene (reference sequence). Here the CDR3 DNA reads TGTGCCAGCAGTTACGACCCCCGGGAGGGCGGTAGTGCTGAGCAGTTCTTC. As protein: CASSYDPREGGSAEQFF.

This chain links TRBV24-1 with TRBJ2-3, with 9 bases that match TRBD1. The CDR3 has 17 amino acids. CDR1 is KGHDR, CDR2 SFDVKD, per germline. V gave up 3 bases and J gave up 5 bases; unmatched junction bases: 11. The CDR3 coding sequence is TGTGCCACCAGTGATCGACGACCGGGACAGGGTGTAGATACGCAGTATTTT. Translation gives CATSDRRPGQGVDTQYF.

This clone was detected only a few times. V gene TRBV19 combines with J gene TRBJ1-5, with D tentatively TRBD1 (5 bases). Germline-derived CDR1 and CDR2 are LNHDA and SQIVND (reference sequence). There are 13 residues in the CDR3. V was clipped by 3 bases and J by 7 bases, with 10 bases between them. CDR3 region: CASSIRGGQPQHF. DNA of the CDR3: TGTGCCAGTAGTATTAGGGGTGGACAGCCCCAGCATTTT.

The chain employs TRBV18 and TRBJ2-5, with TRBD2 matching 11 bases. With 8 bases clipped from V and 0 bases from J, the junction kept 2 bases outside the gene matches. Germline-derived CDR1 and CDR2 are KGHSH and LQKENI. This CDR3 is 14 amino acids long. The CDR3 region is CASRTSGHQETQYF. The CDR3, as DNA: TGTGCCAGCCGGACTAGCGGGCACCAAGAGACCCAGTACTTC.

The rearrangement links TRBV6-5 to TRBJ2-3, with 11 bases aligning to TRBD2. The CDR3 sequence is 14 residues long. Germline V gene sequence: CDR1 MNHEY, CDR2 SVGAGI. J was trimmed by 1 base and V by 11 bases; bases with no gene match: 5. CDR3 nucleotide sequence: TGTGCCGTCGGGACTAGCGGACGCACAGATACGCAGTATTTT. Its protein product is CAVGTSGRTDTQYF.

This clone was found once. V gene TRBV19 combines with J gene TRBJ2-7; 8 bases line up with TRBD2. The ends lost 9 bases at V and 2 bases at J; junction bases unmatched: 9. Germline V gene sequence: CDR1 LNHDA, CDR2 SQIVND (reference sequence). This CDR3 region has 14 residues. The CDR3 protein is CARLREREPYEQYF. Here the CDR3 DNA reads TGTGCCAGACTACGGGAGCGGGAGCCCTACGAGCAGTACTTC.

This chain links TRBV5-1 with TRBJ2-7, with TRBD1 matching over 9 bases. Germline lookup yields CDR1 SGHRS and CDR2 YFSETQ. Trimming cost V 0 bases and J 4 bases; bases outside gene matches: 2. This CDR3 contains 14 residues. DNA of the CDR3: TGCGCCAGCAGCTTGGGGACAGGGGTTTACGAGCAGTACTTC. This translates into CASSLGTGVYEQYF. The whole variable domain, filled in from reference TRBV5-1 and TRBJ2-7, reads KAGVTQTPRYLIKTRGQQVTLSCSPISGHRSVSWYQQTPGQGLQFLFEYFSETQRNKGNFPGRFSGRQFSNSRSEMNVSTLELGDSALYLCASSLGTGVYEQYFGPGTRLTVT.

This clone was seen more than once but under ten times. This chain connects TRBV5-5 to TRBJ1-2; D not certain. V lost 0 bases, J lost 4 bases, and 10 bases lay in between. From germline, CDR1 is SGHKS and CDR2 YYEKEE (reference sequence). The CDR3 is 14 amino acids. The CDR3 DNA reads TGTGCCAGCAGCTTGGTGGGAGAGATCTATGGCTACACCTTC. This sequence encodes CASSLVGEIYGYTF.

This rearrangement joins TRBV19 to TRBJ2-7; a possible D gene is TRBD2 (6 bases). Between the trimmed V and J ends, which lost 3 bases and 2 bases, there was a span of 14 bases. In germline, CDR1 is LNHDA, CDR2 SQIVND (reference sequence). This CDR3 comprises 15 residues. CDR3 in amino acids: CASSMVAAATYEQYF. The CDR3 DNA reads as TGTGCCAGTAGTATGGTAGCGGCCGCCACCTACGAGCAGTACTTC.

This chain connects TRBV7-8 to TRBJ2-7, with 11 bases matching TRBD1. The CDR3 consists of 14 residues. Per germline, CDR1 SGHVS and CDR2 FQNEAQ. Trimming took 8 bases from V and 3 from J; bases not matched to a gene: 6. This CDR3 reads CASRGTGGFYEQYF. The CDR3 DNA reads TGTGCCAGCCGGGGGACAGGGGGTTTCTACGAGCAGTACTTC.

Here the CDR3 reads CASSPTENYGYTF. CDR3 DNA sequence: TGTGCCAGTAGCCCGACAGAGAACTATGGCTACACCTTC. The J gene is TRBJ1-2, the V gene TRBV19; D is perhaps TRBD1 (5 bases). Trimming shortened V by 6 bases and J by 2 bases, and 10 bases separated the two germline ends. Looked up from germline, CDR1 is LNHDA and CDR2 is SQIVND (reference sequence). The CDR3 consists of 13 residues.

V is TRBV12-2 and J is TRBJ2-7; the table's TRBD1 call for D was not verified on the DNA. TRBV12-2 is given as a pseudogene. The CDR3 runs to 14 residues. CDR3 residues: CASRLRTGSYEQYF. In DNA, the CDR3 is TGTGCAAGTCGCCTACGGACAGGATCCTACGAGCAGTACTTC.

This chain links TRBV7-9 with TRBJ2-3; TRBD2 agrees at 12 bases. The CDR3 extends over 15 amino acids. Germline V lookup: CDR1 SEHNR, CDR2 FQNEAQ (reference sequence). With 8 bases clipped from V and 2 bases from J, the junction kept 5 bases outside the gene matches. CDR3 DNA: TGTGCCAGCCAAGGACTAGCGGGGCCCACAGATACGCAGTATTTT. Translated: CASQGLAGPTDTQYF.

The V gene is TRBV29-1, the J gene TRBJ1-5; D is possibly TRBD1 (6 bases). This CDR3 has 13 amino acids. Germline V gene sequence: CDR1 SQVTM, CDR2 ANQGSEA. V dropped 4 bases and J dropped 3 bases, with 10 bases sitting between them. CDR3 residues: CSVVDSFNQPQHF. DNA for the CDR3: TGCAGCGTTGTGGACAGTTTCAATCAGCCCCAGCATTTT. The entire variable domain, with the rest obtained from reference TRBV29-1 and TRBJ1-5, is as follows: SAVISQKPSRDICQRGTSLTIQCQVDSQVTMMFWYRQQPGQSLTLIATANQGSEATYESGFVIDKFPISRPNLTFSTLTVSNMSPEDSSIYLCSVVDSFNQPQHFGDGTRLSIL.

This rearrangement joins TRBV6-5 to TRBJ2-1; 8 bases map to TRBD2. The CDR3 covers 16 residues. The J segment lost 2 bases and the V segment lost 1 base, leaving 4 bases of the junction unmatched. Germline V gene lookup returns CDR1 MNHEY and CDR2 SVGAGI. The CDR3 is CASSYFGSGTYNEQFF. The CDR3 bases are TGTGCCAGCAGTTACTTTGGTAGCGGGACCTACAATGAGCAGTTCTTC.

The CDR3 loop is CASSSTGTGNEQYF. The DNA for the CDR3 is TGTGCCAGTAGTTCAACCGGGACAGGGAACGAGCAGTACTTC. The chain employs TRBV19 and TRBJ2-7; 9 nucleotides line up with TRBD1. The germline V gene encodes CDR1 LNHDA and CDR2 SQIVND (reference sequence). CDR3 length: 14 residues. With V trimmed by 5 bases and J by 5 bases, 7 bases remained unmatched.

The chain joins TRBV5-1 to TRBJ1-1; a weak D match, TRBD1 (6 bases). Trimming removed 4 bases from V and 5 bases from J, with 15 bases in between. Germline V CDR1 and CDR2: SGHRS, YFSETQ. This CDR3 is 14 amino acids long. CDR3 coding DNA: TGCGCCAGCAGCCAAATACAACAGGGAACTGAAGCTTTCTTT. Amino acids: CASSQIQQGTEAFF.

The CDR3 protein is CASRTGVAETQYF. The CDR3 DNA reads TGTGCCAGCAGAACAGGGGTAGCAGAGACCCAGTACTTC. The chain is built from TRBV7-8 and TRBJ2-5; 7 bases agree with TRBD1. From germline, CDR1 is SGHVS and CDR2 FQNEAQ. The CDR3 runs to 13 residues. The V gene end was trimmed by 6 bases and the J gene end by 4 bases; junction bases not matched to a gene: 5.

The chain employs TRBV6-6 and TRBJ1-2; TRBD1 matches 7 bases. Germline lookup yields CDR1 MNHNY and CDR2 SVGAGI (reference sequence). The length of the CDR3 is 14 residues. The V and J ends lost 4 bases and 0 bases, in that order; junction bases with no gene match: 2. In DNA form, the CDR3 reads TGTGCCAGCAGTTCCGGGACAGCTAACTATGGCTACACCTTC. Translated: CASSSGTANYGYTF.

This chain links TRBV30 with TRBJ1-2; 10 nucleotides match TRBD1. Germline CDR1 GTSNPN, CDR2 SVGIG (reference sequence). The CDR3 extends over 13 amino acids. Trimming removed 1 base from V and 8 bases from J; junction bases left unmatched: 4. The CDR3 nucleotides read TGTGCCTGGAGTGGGTGGGACAGGGGCGGCTACACCTTC. Protein product: CAWSGWDRGGYTF.

The rearrangement links TRBV11-2 to TRBJ2-2; 12 positions agree with TRBD2. The length of the CDR3 is 16 residues. CDR1 is SGHAT, CDR2 FQNNGV, per germline. V was pared by 4 bases and J by 6 bases, with 6 bases of the junction left unmatched. The CDR3 here is CASSWGLAGVSGELFF. The DNA for the CDR3 is TGTGCCAGCAGCTGGGGACTAGCGGGCGTGTCCGGGGAGCTGTTTTTT.

V and J are TRBV25-1 and TRBJ2-3; D is perhaps TRBD2 (5 bases). Germline assignment: CDR1 MGHDK and CDR2 SYGVNS. The CDR3 loop spans 16 amino acids. The V end lost 3 bases, the J end lost 0 bases, and 13 bases lay between the germline ends. The DNA of the CDR3 is TGTGCCAGCAGTGATGACTGGAGGACTAGCACAGATACGCAGTATTTT. This encodes CASSDDWRTSTDTQYF.

The genes are TRBV4-1 and TRBJ1-3; D gene ambiguous. The CDR3 sequence is 17 residues long. Germline loops: CDR1 MGHRA, CDR2 YSYEKL. The V end was cut by 4 bases, the J end by 0 bases, with 16 bases between. The CDR3, as DNA: TGCGCCAGCAGCCTCGTCCTCGGCGGGCTCTCTGGAAACACCATATATTTT. Amino acids: CASSLVLGGLSGNTIYF.